This TCR beta chain emerged from a study of blood T cell repertoires in COVID-19. Study-level background: Collection of acute and convalescent COVID-19 samples took place in the United States, Italy and Spain. In each case, the material was cDNA or gDNA derived from T cells, B-cell-depleted T cells, or PBMCs.

Trimming cost V 6 bases and J 3 bases; bases outside gene matches: 0. Germline V gives CDR1 MDHEN, CDR2 SYDVKM. The CDR3 loop spans 13 amino acids. TCRdb's table, derived via immunoSEQ multiplex PCR, lists solely in-frame clones and lacks some. The table has over 150,000 clones, roughly 86% seen once. The rearrangement links TRBV28 to TRBJ1-2; 11 bases are shared with TRBD1. This clonotype was obtained from a woman of 80 years or more with COVID-19, enrolled during active disease. The specimen sequenced was peripheral blood. The CDR3 bases are TGTGCCAGCAGGGGACAGGGGGACTATGGCTACACCTTC. Translating it yields CASRGQGDYGYTF.